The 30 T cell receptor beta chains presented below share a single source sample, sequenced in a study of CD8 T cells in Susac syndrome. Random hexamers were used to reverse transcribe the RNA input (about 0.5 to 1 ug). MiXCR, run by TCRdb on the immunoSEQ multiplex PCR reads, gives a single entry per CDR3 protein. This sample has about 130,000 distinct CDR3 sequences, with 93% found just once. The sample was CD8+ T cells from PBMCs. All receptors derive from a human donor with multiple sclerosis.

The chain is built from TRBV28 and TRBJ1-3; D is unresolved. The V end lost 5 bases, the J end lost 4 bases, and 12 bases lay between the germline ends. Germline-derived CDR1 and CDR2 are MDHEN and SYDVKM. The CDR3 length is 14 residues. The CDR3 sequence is CASSPLIGGNTIYF. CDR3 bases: TGTGCCAGCAGTCCCCTCATCGGGGGAAACACCATATATTTT. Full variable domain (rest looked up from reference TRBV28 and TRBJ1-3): DVKVTQSSRYLVKRTGEKVFLECVQDMDHENMFWYRQDPGLGLRLIYFSYDVKMKEKGDIPEGYSVSREKKERFSLILESASTNQTSMYLCASSPLIGGNTIYFGEGSWLTVV.

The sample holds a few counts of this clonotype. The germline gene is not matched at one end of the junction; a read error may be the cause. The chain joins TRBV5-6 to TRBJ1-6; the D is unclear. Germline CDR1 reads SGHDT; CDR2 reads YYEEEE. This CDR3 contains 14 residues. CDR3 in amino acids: CASSLGGYNSPLHF. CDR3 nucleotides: TGTGCCAGCAGCTTGGGCGGCTATAATTCACCCCTCCATTTT.

CDR3 sequence reads: CASSSAPGLADYNEQFF. The CDR3, as DNA: TGTGCCAGCAGCTCGGCACCGGGACTAGCTGACTACAATGAGCAGTTCTTC. The rearrangement joins TRBV7-9 to TRBJ2-1; 9 nucleotides line up with TRBD2. CDR3 length: 17 amino acids. V dropped 4 bases and J dropped 3; count of bases not matched to a gene: 10. CDR1 SEHNR and CDR2 FQNEAQ come from the germline V gene (reference sequence). Drawing the rest from reference TRBV7-9 and TRBJ2-1, the complete variable domain is DTGVSQNPRHKITKRGQNVTFRCDPISEHNRLYWYRQTLGQGPEFLTYFQNEAQLEKSRLLSDRFSAERPKGSFSTLEIQRTEQGDSAMYLCASSSAPGLADYNEQFFGPGTRLTVL.

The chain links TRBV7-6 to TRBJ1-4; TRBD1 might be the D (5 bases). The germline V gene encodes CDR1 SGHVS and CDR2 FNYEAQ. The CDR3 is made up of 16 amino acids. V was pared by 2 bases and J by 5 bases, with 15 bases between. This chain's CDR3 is CASSLSRAGGNEKLFF. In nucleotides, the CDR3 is TGTGCCAGCAGCTTAAGCAGGGCTGGAGGGAATGAAAAACTGTTTTTT.

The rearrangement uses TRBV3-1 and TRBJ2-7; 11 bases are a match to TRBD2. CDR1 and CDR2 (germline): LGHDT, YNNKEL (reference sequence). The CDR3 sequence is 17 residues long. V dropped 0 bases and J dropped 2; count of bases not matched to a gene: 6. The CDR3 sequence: CASSQDHGTSGPYEQYF. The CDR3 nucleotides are TGTGCCAGCAGCCAAGATCATGGGACTAGCGGCCCCTACGAGCAGTACTTC.

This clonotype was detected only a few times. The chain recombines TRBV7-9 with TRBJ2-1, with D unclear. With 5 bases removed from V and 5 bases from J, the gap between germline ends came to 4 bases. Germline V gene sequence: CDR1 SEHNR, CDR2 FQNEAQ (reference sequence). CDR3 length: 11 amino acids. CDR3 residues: CASSRDNEQFF. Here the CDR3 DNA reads TGTGCCAGCAGCCGGGACAATGAGCAGTTCTTC.

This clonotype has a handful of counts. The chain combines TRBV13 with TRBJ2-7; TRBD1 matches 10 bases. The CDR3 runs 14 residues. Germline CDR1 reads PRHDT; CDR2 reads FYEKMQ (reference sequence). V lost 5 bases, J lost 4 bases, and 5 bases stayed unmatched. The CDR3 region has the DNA TGTGCCAGCAGCCCTCGGGACAGGGGTTACGAGCAGTACGTC. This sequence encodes CASSPRDRGYEQYV.

CDR3 nucleotide sequence: TGTGCCACCAGATACGGGACAGCGAACACCGGGGAGCTGTTTTTT. Translated, it gives CATRYGTANTGELFF. The chain is built from TRBV24-1 and TRBJ2-2; 7 nucleotides align to TRBD1. V was pared by 7 bases and J by 0 bases, with 4 bases of the junction left unmatched. This CDR3 spans 15 amino acids. CDR1 is KGHDR, CDR2 SFDVKD, per germline.

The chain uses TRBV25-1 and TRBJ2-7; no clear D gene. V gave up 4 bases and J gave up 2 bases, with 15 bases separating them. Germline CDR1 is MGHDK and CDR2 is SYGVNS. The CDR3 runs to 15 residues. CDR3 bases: TGTGCCAGCAGTGGCCGGTCGTTTGGGCCCTACGAGCAGTACTTC. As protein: CASSGRSFGPYEQYF.

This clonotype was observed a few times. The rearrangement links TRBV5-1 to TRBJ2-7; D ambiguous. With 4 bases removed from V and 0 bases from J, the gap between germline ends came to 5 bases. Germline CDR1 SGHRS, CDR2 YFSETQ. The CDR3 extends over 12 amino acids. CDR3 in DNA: TGCGCCAGCAGCGGGAACTCCTACGAGCAGTACTTC. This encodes CASSGNSYEQYF.

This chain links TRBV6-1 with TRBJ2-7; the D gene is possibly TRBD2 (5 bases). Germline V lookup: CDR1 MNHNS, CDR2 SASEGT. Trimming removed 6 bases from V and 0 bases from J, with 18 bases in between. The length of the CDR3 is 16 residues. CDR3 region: CASRPMTGRSSYEQYV. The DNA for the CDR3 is TGTGCCAGCAGACCAATGACGGGAAGGAGCTCCTACGAGCAGTACGTC.

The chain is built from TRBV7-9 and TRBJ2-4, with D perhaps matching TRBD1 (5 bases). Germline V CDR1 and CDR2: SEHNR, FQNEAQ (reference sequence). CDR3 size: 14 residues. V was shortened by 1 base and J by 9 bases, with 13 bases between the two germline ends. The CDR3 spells CASSLGGPDGIQYF. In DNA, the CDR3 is TGTGCCAGCAGCTTAGGGGGCCCGGACGGCATTCAGTACTTC.

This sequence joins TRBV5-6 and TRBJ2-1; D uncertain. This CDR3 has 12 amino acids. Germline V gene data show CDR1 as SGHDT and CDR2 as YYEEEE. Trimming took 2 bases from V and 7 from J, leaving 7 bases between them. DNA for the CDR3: TGTGCCAGCAGCTTAGCGAGGAATGAGCAGTTCTTC. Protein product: CASSLARNEQFF.

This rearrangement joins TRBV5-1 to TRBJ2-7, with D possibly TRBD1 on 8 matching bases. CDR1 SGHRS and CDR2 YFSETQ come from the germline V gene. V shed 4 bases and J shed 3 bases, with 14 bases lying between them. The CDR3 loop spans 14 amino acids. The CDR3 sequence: CASSPDRDYYEQYF. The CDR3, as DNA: TGCGCCAGCAGCCCGGACAGGGACTACTACGAGCAGTACTTC.

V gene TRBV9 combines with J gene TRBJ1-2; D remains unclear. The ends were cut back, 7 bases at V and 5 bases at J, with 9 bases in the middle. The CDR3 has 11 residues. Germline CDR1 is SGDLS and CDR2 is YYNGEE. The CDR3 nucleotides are TGTGCCAGCGCCGGGCGGTATGGCTACACCTTC. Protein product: CASAGRYGYTF.

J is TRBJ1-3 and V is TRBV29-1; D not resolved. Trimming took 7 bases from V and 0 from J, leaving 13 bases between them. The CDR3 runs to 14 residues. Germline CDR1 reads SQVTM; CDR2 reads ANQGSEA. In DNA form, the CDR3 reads TGCAGCGCTGGAGTCGCCCACTCTGGAAACACCATATATTTT. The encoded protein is CSAGVAHSGNTIYF.

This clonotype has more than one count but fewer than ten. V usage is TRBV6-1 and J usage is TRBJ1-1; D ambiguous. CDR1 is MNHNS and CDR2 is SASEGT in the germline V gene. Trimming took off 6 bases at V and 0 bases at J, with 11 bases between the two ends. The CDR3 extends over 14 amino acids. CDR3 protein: CASRTSVMNTEAFF. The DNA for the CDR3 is TGTGCCAGCAGGACGTCAGTAATGAACACTGAAGCTTTCTTT.

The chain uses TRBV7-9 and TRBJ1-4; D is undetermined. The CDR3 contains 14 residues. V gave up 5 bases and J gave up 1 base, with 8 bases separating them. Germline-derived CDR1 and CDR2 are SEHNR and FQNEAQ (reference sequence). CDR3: CASSTTKTNEKLFF. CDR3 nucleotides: TGTGCCAGCAGCACGACGAAAACTAATGAAAAACTGTTTTTT.

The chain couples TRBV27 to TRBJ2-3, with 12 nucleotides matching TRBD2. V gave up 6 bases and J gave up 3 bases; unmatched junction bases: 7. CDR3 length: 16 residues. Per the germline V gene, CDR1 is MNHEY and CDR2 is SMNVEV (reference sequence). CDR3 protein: CASRARTSGATDTQYF. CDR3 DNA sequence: TGTGCCAGCAGGGCTCGGACTAGCGGGGCGACAGATACGCAGTATTTT.

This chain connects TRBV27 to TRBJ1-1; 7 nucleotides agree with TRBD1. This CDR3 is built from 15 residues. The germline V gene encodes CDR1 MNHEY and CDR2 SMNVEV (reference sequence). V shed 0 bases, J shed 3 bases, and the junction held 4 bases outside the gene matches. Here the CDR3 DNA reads TGTGCCAGCAGTTTATCGAAGGGGGCATACACTGAAGCTTTCTTT. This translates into CASSLSKGAYTEAFF.

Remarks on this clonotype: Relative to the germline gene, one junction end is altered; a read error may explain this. The CDR3 is CSVEPTTGTDTQFF. The CDR3 DNA is TGCAGCGTTGAACCCACGACAGGCACAGATACGCAGTTTTTT. This sequence joins TRBV29-1 and TRBJ2-3, with D maybe TRBD1 (6 bases). Germline V lookup: CDR1 SQVTM, CDR2 ANQGSEA. The CDR3 extends over 14 amino acids.

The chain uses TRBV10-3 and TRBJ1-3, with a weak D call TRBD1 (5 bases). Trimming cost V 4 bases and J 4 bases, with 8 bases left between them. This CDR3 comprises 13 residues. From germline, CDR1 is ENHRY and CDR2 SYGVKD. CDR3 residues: CAISAGQGNTIYF. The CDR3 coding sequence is TGTGCCATCAGTGCAGGGCAGGGAAACACCATATATTTT.

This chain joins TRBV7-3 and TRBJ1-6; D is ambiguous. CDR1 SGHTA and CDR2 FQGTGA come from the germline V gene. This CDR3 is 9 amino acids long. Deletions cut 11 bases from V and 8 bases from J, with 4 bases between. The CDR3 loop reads CAGDSPLHF. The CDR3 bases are TGTGCCGGCGATTCACCCCTCCACTTT.

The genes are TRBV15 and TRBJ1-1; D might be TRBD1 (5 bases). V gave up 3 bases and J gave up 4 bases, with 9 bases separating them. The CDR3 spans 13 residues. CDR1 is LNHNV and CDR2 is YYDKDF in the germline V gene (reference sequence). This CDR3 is CATSSGGGTEAFF. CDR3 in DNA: TGTGCCACCAGCAGCGGGGGGGGCACTGAAGCTTTCTTT.

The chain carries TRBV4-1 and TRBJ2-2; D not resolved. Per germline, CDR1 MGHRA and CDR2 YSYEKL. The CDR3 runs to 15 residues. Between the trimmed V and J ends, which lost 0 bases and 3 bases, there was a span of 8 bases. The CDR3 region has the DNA TGCGCCAGCAGCCAAGATCTCAGCTACACCGGGGAGCTGTTTTTT. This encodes CASSQDLSYTGELFF.

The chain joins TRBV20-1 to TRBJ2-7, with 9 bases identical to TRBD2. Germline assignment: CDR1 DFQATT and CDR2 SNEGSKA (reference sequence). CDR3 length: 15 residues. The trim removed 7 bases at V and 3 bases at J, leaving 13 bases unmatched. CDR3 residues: CSDRVSGRGGYEQYV. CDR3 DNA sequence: TGCAGTGATAGGGTTAGCGGGAGAGGAGGCTACGAGCAGTACGTC.

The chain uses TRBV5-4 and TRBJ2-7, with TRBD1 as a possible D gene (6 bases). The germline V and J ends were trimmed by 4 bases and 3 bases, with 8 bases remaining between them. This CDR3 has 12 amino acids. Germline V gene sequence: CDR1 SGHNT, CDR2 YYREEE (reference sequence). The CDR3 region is CASSQDSYEQYV. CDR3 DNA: TGTGCCAGCAGCCAGGACAGCTACGAGCAGTACGTC.

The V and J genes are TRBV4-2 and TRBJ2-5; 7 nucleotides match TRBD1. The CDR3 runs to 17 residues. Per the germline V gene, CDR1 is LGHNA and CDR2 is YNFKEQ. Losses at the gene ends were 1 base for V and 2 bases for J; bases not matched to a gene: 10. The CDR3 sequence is CASSQVYPLQGQETQYF. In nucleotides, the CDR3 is TGTGCCAGCAGCCAAGTCTACCCCTTACAGGGGCAAGAGACCCAGTACTTC.

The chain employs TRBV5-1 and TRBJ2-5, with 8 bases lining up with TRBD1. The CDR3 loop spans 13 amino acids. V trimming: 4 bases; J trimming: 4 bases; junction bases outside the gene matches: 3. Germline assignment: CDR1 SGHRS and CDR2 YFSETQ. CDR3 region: CASSTQGGETQYF. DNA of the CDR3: TGCGCCAGCAGCACACAGGGGGGAGAGACCCAGTACTTC.

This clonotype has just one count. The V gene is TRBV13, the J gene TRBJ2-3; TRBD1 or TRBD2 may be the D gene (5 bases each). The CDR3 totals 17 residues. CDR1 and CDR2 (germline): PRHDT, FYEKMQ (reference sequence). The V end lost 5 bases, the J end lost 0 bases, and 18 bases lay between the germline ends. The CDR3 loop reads CASSQRDAQLSTDTQYF. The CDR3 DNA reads TGTGCCAGCAGCCAACGGGACGCCCAACTTAGCACAGATACGCAGTATTTT. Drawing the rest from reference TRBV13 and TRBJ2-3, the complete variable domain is AAGVIQSPRHLIKEKRETATLKCYPIPRHDTVYWYQQGPGQDPQFLISFYEKMQSDKGSIPDRFSAQQFSDYHSELNMSSLELGDSALYFCASSQRDAQLSTDTQYFGPGTRLTVL.